Below, one TCR beta chain is given with its context. Antigen unknown. Germline V CDR1 and CDR2: SGHTA, FQGNSA. The CDR3 is 15 amino acids. Deletions cut 2 bases from V and 0 bases from J, with 11 bases between. This specimen comes from a study of chemoradiotherapy in HPV16-positive cancers. Broader study findings: Functional assays defining HPV-specific T cells used only a couple of HPV16-positive patients.

Sequenced by immunoSEQ multiplex PCR; TCRdb stores in-frame clones only, minus some. Of approximately 12,000 clones detected, around nine tenths appear once; the ten largest clones hold about 2.5%. The chain carries TRBV7-2 and TRBJ2-7; no reliable D call. The TCR sequence derives from a human donor with HPV-associated anogenital cancer. Sequenced here: blood, sampled from a patient who underwent chemoradiotherapy. CDR3 sequence: CASSLRSTSSYEQYF. In DNA form, the CDR3 reads TGTGCCAGCAGCTTACGTAGTACAAGCTCCTACGAGCAGTACTTC. Looking up the rest from reference TRBV7-2 and TRBJ2-7 gives the full variable domain: GAGVSQSPSNKVTEKGKDVELRCDPISGHTALYWYRQSLGQGLEFLIYFQGNSAPDKSGLPSDRFSAERTGGSVSTLTIQRTQQEDSAVYLCASSLRSTSSYEQYFGPGTRLTVT.